The rows below give T cell receptor beta chains drawn from one sample of a study of Ad26.COV2.S vaccination and SARS-CoV-2 variants. Using immunoSEQ multiplex PCR, the repertoire was profiled, and TCRdb retains in-frame clones only, with some absent. The sample holds about 370,000 clones, about 88% seen once. Source: peripheral blood, taken in a trial of Ad26.COV2.S vaccine versus placebo. The receptors here all came from a person between 18 and 65 years old who received the Ad26.COV2.S COVID-19 vaccine or a placebo. The CDR3 runs from the conserved cysteine through the conserved F or W. A D gene is named only where the DNA matches it firmly. Only some rows state a clone size, as once, few, many or a class for expanded clones.

V gene	J gene	D gene	clone size	CDR3 protein	CDR3 DNA
TRBV27	TRBJ2-1	-	-	CASSPRTDQEQFF	TGTGCCAGCAGTCCCAGGACAGACCAGGAGCAGTTCTTC
TRBV6-5	TRBJ2-5	TRBD2	few	CASNLAGRGETQYF	TGTGCCAGCAACCTAGCGGGAAGGGGCGAGACCCAGTACTTC
TRBV29-1	TRBJ2-5	-	-	CSVEGFVRGQTQETQYF	TGCAGCGTTGAAGGTTTTGTCAGGGGCCAGACTCAAGAGACCCAGTACTTC
TRBV19	TRBJ1-1	-	-	CASSDLMNTEAFF	TGTGCCAGTAGTGATCTGATGAACACTGAAGCTTTCTTT
TRBV6-5	TRBJ2-1	-	-	CASSSFPGGDNEQFF	TGTGCCAGCAGTTCCTTCCCTGGAGGGGACAATGAGCAGTTCTTC
TRBV2	TRBJ1-6	TRBD1	-	CASSVGGQKNSPLHF	TGTGCCAGCAGTGTGGGGGGACAGAAAAATTCACCCCTCCACTTT
TRBV29-1	TRBJ2-1	-	once	CSVENTNNEQFF	TGCAGCGTTGAAAACACGAACAATGAGCAGTTCTTC
TRBV19	TRBJ2-7	TRBD1	-	CASSVGTGSYEQYF	TGTGCCAGTAGTGTAGGGACAGGTTCCTACGAGCAGTACTTC
TRBV7-9	TRBJ2-7	-	-	CASSRYDSHPSYEQYF	TGTGCCAGCAGCCGTTACGACTCCCACCCCTCCTACGAGCAGTACTTC
TRBV5-6	TRBJ2-2	TRBD1	few	CASSLEIIRQGAAGELFF	TGTGCCAGCAGCTTGGAGATCATTCGCCAGGGGGCGGCCGGGGAGCTGTTTTTT
TRBV11-2	TRBJ2-2	-	-	CASSPPQGRVTGELFF	TGTGCCAGCAGCCCCCCCCAGGGACGGGTCACCGGGGAGCTGTTTTTT
TRBV10-3	TRBJ2-7	TRBD2	-	CAISHPAGGGQGGYEQYF	TGTGCCATCAGTCACCCAGCGGGAGGTGGGCAGGGTGGCTACGAGCAGTACTTC
TRBV29-1	TRBJ2-6	-	-	CSVAWGFPPGANVLTF	TGCAGCGTTGCTTGGGGCTTCCCCCCTGGGGCCAACGTCCTGACTTTC
TRBV4-3	TRBJ2-1	-	-	CASSPPLASSYNEQFF	TGCGCCAGCAGCCCACCTCTAGCGAGCTCCTACAATGAGCAGTTCTTC
TRBV24-1	TRBJ2-1	-	once	CATSHKSSYNEQFF	TGTGCCACCAGCCACAAGAGCTCCTACAATGAGCAGTTCTTC
TRBV6-5	TRBJ2-7	TRBD2	-	CASKGTSGRAYEQYF	TGTGCCAGCAAAGGGACTAGCGGACGCGCCTACGAGCAGTACTTC
TRBV6-6	TRBJ2-2	-	-	CASSSFGTGELFF	TGTGCCAGCAGTTCCTTTGGGACCGGGGAGCTGTTTTTT
TRBV6-2/TRBV6-3	TRBJ1-2	TRBD1	few	CASSRDRANYGYTF	TGTGCCAGCAGCCGGGACAGAGCTAACTATGGCTACACCTTC
TRBV30	TRBJ2-3	TRBD1	-	CAWATGISTDTQYF	TGTGCCTGGGCGACAGGGATTAGCACAGATACGCAGTATTTT
TRBV7-8	TRBJ2-7	TRBD1	once	CASSRDRGHEQYF	TGTGCCAGCAGCCGGGACAGGGGCCACGAGCAGTACTTC
TRBV5-4	TRBJ2-7	TRBD2	-	CASSPSLAGGPGEQYF	TGTGCCAGCAGCCCCTCACTAGCGGGAGGGCCGGGGGAGCAGTACTTC
TRBV6-5	TRBJ2-7	TRBD2	once	CASSRGLAFPYEQYF	TGTGCCAGCTCTAGGGGACTAGCGTTCCCCTACGAGCAGTACTTC
TRBV13	TRBJ2-2	-	-	CASSFRGGGELFF	TGTGCCAGCAGCTTCCGTGGGGGCGGGGAGCTGTTTTTT
TRBV30	TRBJ2-3	-	once	CAWSTSGDTQYF	TGTGCCTGGAGTACTTCAGGGGATACGCAGTATTTT
TRBV5-6	TRBJ2-7	TRBD1	-	CASSVGQAYEQYF	TGTGCCAGCAGCGTCGGACAGGCCTACGAGCAGTACTTC
TRBV6-4	TRBJ2-2	TRBD1	-	CASSYGQANTGELFF	TGTGCCAGCTCGTACGGACAGGCCAACACCGGGGAGCTGTTTTTT
TRBV5-1	TRBJ1-1	-	-	CASSTYGNTEAFF	TGCGCCAGCAGTACCTACGGGAACACTGAAGCTTTCTTT
TRBV6-5	TRBJ2-5	-	-	CASSYSRAPGETQYF	TGTGCCAGCAGTTACTCGCGGGCCCCCGGGGAGACCCAGTACTTC
TRBV24-1	TRBJ2-3	-	-	CATRQGDTQYF	TGTGCCACCAGACAGGGTGATACGCAGTATTTT
TRBV27	TRBJ2-1	TRBD1	-	CASRTGGYNEQFF	TGTGCCAGCAGGACAGGGGGTTACAATGAGCAGTTCTTC
TRBV5-1	TRBJ2-5	TRBD1	-	CASSLEGAEETQYF	TGCGCCAGCAGCTTGGAGGGGGCGGAAGAGACCCAGTACTTC
TRBV9	TRBJ2-2	-	-	CASSARNRGGTGELFF	TGTGCCAGCAGCGCTAGGAACCGAGGAGGTACTGGGGAGCTGTTTTTT
TRBV7-2	TRBJ2-4	-	-	CASSLWGVAKNIQYF	TGTGCCAGCAGCTTATGGGGGGTAGCCAAAAACATTCAGTACTTC
TRBV24-1	TRBJ2-7	TRBD1	-	CATSYLRDSHEQYF	TGTGCCACCAGTTACCTCCGGGACAGCCACGAGCAGTACTTC
TRBV11-3	TRBJ2-7	TRBD2	-	CASSLGTSRRSYEQYF	TGTGCCAGCAGCTTGGGGACTAGCAGGCGCTCCTACGAGCAGTACTTC
TRBV9	TRBJ2-2	-	-	CASSVVEGSRELFF	TGTGCCAGCAGCGTAGTTGAGGGGAGCCGGGAGCTGTTTTTT
TRBV28	TRBJ2-1	-	-	CASSFKGEQFF	TGTGCCAGCAGTTTCAAGGGTGAGCAGTTCTTC
TRBV7-9	TRBJ2-3	-	few	CASSLDEAGVTDTQYF	TGTGCCAGCAGCTTAGACGAGGCCGGGGTCACAGATACGCAGTATTTT
TRBV5-5	TRBJ1-1	-	-	CASSLIRVGAFF	TGTGCCAGCAGCTTGATCCGGGTAGGAGCTTTCTTT
TRBV4-1	TRBJ2-7	-	-	CASSHGGASSYEQYF	TGCGCCAGCAGCCATGGGGGGGCCAGCTCCTACGAGCAGTACTTC
TRBV6-5	TRBJ2-2	TRBD1	-	CASSYPGGANTGELFF	TGTGCCAGCAGCTACCCAGGGGGCGCGAACACCGGGGAGCTGTTTTTT
TRBV12-3/TRBV12-4	TRBJ1-5	-	-	CASSFERNQPQHF	TGTGCCAGCAGTTTCGAAAGAAATCAGCCCCAGCATTTT
TRBV19	TRBJ2-7	-	-	CASSTAYEQYF	TGTGCCAGTAGCACAGCCTACGAGCAGTACTTC
TRBV15	TRBJ2-3	-	-	CATSRTGTSFKTDTQYF	TGTGCCACCAGCAGAACCGGGACCTCTTTTAAGACAGATACGCAGTATTTT
TRBV7-2	TRBJ2-1	-	-	CASSPTAPEQFF	TGTGCCAGCAGTCCGACCGCTCCCGAGCAGTTCTTC
TRBV5-1	TRBJ2-2	TRBD2	many	CASRGAGVFRERTGELFF	TGCGCCAGCAGGGGCGCGGGGGTTTTCCGGGAAAGAACCGGGGAGCTGTTTTTT
TRBV10-3	TRBJ1-6	-	-	CAISPQGQGSPLHF	TGTGCCATCAGCCCACAGGGCCAGGGTTCACCCCTCCACTTT
TRBV4-2	TRBJ2-1	-	-	CASSLTRNSYNEQFF	TGTGCCAGCAGCCTAACTCGGAACTCCTACAATGAGCAGTTCTTC
TRBV5-1	TRBJ1-3	-	-	CASSSASQGAGNTIYF	TGCGCCAGCAGCTCCGCGAGCCAGGGAGCAGGAAACACCATATATTTT
TRBV6-5	TRBJ2-1	-	-	CASKRGSYNEQFF	TGTGCCAGCAAACGGGGCTCCTACAATGAGCAGTTCTTC
TRBV27	TRBJ2-7	TRBD2	-	CASSLSIGRERAYEQYF	TGTGCCAGCAGTTTATCGATTGGGCGGGAGAGGGCCTACGAGCAGTACTTC
TRBV5-1	TRBJ2-3	-	-	CASSLTRTDTQYF	TGCGCCAGCAGCTTAACCCGCACAGATACGCAGTATTTT